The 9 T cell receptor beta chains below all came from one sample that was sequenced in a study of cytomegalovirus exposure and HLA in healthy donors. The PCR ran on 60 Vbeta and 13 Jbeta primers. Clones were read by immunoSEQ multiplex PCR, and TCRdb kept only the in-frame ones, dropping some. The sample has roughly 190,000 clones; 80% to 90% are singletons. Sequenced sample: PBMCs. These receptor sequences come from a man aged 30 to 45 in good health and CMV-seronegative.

The CDR3, as DNA: TGTGCCAGCAGCTTTGGCGGGAGTTCCTACGAGCAGTACTTC. Its protein product is CASSFGGSSYEQYF. The chain recombines TRBV7-9 with TRBJ2-7, with 7 nucleotides matching TRBD2. Germline V gene data show CDR1 as SEHNR and CDR2 as FQNEAQ (reference sequence). V shed 3 bases, J shed 1 base, and the junction held 3 bases outside the gene matches. This CDR3 is 14 amino acids long.

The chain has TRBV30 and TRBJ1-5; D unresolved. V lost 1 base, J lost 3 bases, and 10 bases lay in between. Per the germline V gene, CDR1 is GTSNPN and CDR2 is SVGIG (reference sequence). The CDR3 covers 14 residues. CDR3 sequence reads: CAWSDGQSNQPQHF. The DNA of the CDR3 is TGTGCCTGGAGTGATGGGCAGTCCAATCAGCCCCAGCATTTT. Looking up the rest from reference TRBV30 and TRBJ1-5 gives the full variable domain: SQTIHQWPATLVQPVGSPLSLECTVEGTSNPNLYWYRQAAGRGLQLLFYSVGIGQISSEVPQNLSASRPQDRQFILSSKKLLLSDSGFYLCAWSDGQSNQPQHFGDGTRLSIL.

The CDR3 protein is CASSSTSGRYEQYF. In DNA form, the CDR3 reads TGTGCCAGCAGTTCGACTAGCGGGAGGTACGAGCAGTACTTC. The V call is TRBV28, the J call TRBJ2-7, with 13 bases identical to TRBD2. V lost 4 bases, J lost 4 bases, and 1 base stayed unmatched. The CDR3 runs 14 residues. The germline CDR1 and CDR2 sequences are MDHEN and SYDVKM.

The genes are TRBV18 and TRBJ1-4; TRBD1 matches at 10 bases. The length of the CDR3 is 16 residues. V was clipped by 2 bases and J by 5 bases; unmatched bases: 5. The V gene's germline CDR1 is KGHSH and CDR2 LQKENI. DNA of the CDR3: TGTGCCAGCTCACCATACCCGGGACAGGGGAATGAAAAACTGTTTTTT. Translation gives CASSPYPGQGNEKLFF.

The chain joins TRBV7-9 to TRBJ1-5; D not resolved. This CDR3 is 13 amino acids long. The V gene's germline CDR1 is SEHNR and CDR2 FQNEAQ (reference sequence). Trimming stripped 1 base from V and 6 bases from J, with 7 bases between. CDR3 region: CASSLVGAQPQHF. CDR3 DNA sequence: TGTGCCAGCAGCTTAGTTGGAGCTCAGCCCCAGCATTTT.

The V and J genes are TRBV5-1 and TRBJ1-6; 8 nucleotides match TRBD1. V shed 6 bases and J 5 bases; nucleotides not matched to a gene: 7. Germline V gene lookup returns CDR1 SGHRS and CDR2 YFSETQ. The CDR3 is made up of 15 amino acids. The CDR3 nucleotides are TGCGCCAGCAACCGAGGACAGGGACATAATTCACCCCTCCACTTT. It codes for CASNRGQGHNSPLHF.

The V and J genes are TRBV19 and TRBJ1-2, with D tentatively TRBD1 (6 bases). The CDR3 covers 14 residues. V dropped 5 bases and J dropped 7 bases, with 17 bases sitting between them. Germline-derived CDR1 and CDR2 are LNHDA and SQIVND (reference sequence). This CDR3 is CASSPGTLGPGYTF. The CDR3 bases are TGTGCCAGTAGTCCCGGGACACTCGGTCCTGGCTACACCTTC.

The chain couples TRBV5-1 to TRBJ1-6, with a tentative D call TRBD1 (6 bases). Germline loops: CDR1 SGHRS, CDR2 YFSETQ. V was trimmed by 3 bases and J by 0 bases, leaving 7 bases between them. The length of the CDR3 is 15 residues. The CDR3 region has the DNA TGCGCCAGCAGCTCGGACAGCTCCTATAATTCACCCCTCCACTTT. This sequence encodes CASSSDSSYNSPLHF.

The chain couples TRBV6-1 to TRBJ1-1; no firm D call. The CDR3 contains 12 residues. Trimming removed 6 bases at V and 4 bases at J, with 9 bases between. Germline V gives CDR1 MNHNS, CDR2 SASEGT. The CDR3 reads CASSLAGTEAFF. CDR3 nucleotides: TGTGCCAGCAGCTTGGCGGGCACTGAAGCTTTCTTT.